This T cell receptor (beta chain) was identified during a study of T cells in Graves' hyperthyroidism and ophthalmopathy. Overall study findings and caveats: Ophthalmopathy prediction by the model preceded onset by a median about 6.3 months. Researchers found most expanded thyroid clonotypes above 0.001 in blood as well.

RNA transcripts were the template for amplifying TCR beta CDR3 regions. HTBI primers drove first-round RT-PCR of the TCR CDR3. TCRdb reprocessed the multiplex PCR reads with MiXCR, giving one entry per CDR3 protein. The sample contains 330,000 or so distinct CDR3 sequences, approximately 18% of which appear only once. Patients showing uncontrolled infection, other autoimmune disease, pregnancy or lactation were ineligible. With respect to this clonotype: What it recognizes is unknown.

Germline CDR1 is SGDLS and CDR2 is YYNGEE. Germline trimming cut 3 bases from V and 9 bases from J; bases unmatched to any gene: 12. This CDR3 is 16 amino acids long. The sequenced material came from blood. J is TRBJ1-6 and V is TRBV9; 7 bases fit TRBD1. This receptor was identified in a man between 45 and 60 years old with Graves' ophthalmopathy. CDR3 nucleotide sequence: TGTGCCAGCAGCGCCCACGCACAGGGGATAGTTTCACCCCTCCACTTT. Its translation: CASSAHAQGIVSPLHF. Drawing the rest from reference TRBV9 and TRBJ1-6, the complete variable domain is DSGVTQTPKHLITATGQRVTLRCSPRSGDLSVYWYQQSLDQGLQFLIQYYNGEERAKGNILERFSAQQFPDLHSELNLSSLELGDSALYFCASSAHAQGIVSPLHFGNGTRLTVT.